These T cell receptor beta chains were read from a single sample in a study of cytomegalovirus exposure and HLA in healthy donors. Sequencing used immunoSEQ multiplex PCR; TCRdb keeps in-frame clones, though not all of them. Of some 120,000 clones in the sample, about three quarters were seen once. Sequencing input: PBMCs. The receptor source for this set is a man aged 30 to 45 in good health and CMV-seronegative. Each CDR3 is given with its conserved first and last residue. D genes are given only for firm matches. A clone size is listed for some rows: how often the clone was seen (once, few, many), or a class if it is expanded.

clone_size	j_call	v_call	cdr3_length	d_call	cdr3_nt	cdr3_aa
NA	TRBJ1-6	TRBV6-4	13	NA	TGTGCCAGCAGTGAGGGGCAGAAATCACCCCTCCACTTT	CASSEGQKSPLHF
once	TRBJ2-7	TRBV7-3	17	NA	TGTGCCAGCAGCCAACACGGTGGCGGGACGGTCTCCTACGAGCAGTACTTC	CASSQHGGGTVSYEQYF
few	TRBJ2-7	TRBV7-8	14	NA	TGTGCCAGCAGCTCATCGAGGATTACCTACGAGCAGTACTTC	CASSSSRITYEQYF
NA	TRBJ2-1	TRBV2	13	TRBD1	TGTGCCAGCATAGACTTAGGGGGCACTGAGCAGTTCTTC	CASIDLGGTEQFF
NA	TRBJ1-1	TRBV5-4	13	NA	TGTGCCAGCAATGGACAAAAGAACACTGAAGCTTTCTTT	CASNGQKNTEAFF
NA	TRBJ1-6	TRBV6-5	14	NA	TGTGCCAGCAGTAAAAGACAGCCTAATTCACCCCTCCACTTT	CASSKRQPNSPLHF
NA	TRBJ2-1	TRBV10-2	14	TRBD2	TGCGCCAGCAGAACTAGCGGGGGGGCAAGGGAGCAGTTCTTC	CASRTSGGAREQFF
NA	TRBJ2-5	TRBV14	13	TRBD1	TGTGCCAGCAGCCAAGTGCGACAGGGGGCTCAGTACTTC	CASSQVRQGAQYF
NA	TRBJ2-3	TRBV10-3	16	NA	TGTGCCATCAGTGAGCCAACTAGGACGCTGATGAATACGCAGTATTTT	CAISEPTRTLMNTQYF
NA	TRBJ2-5	TRBV5-4	13	TRBD1	TGTGCCAGCAGCTTGAAGGGACAGCAGACCCAGTACTTC	CASSLKGQQTQYF
few	TRBJ2-7	TRBV2	12	NA	TGTGCCAGCTGCCAACAGGGTTTCGAGCAGTACTTC	CASCQQGFEQYF
NA	TRBJ1-1	TRBV29-1	12	NA	TGCAGCGTCGCCGGACAGTCCTTGAAAGCTTTCTTT	CSVAGQSLKAFF
few	TRBJ1-6	TRBV7-9	18	NA	TGTGCCAGCAGCGGATCCTGGACAGAGAATTCCTATAATTCACCCCTCCACTTT	CASSGSWTENSYNSPLHF
NA	TRBJ1-2	TRBV7-9	15	NA	TGTGCCAGCAGCTTATCCAGGGGCGCTATAGGTGGCTACACCTTC	CASSLSRGAIGGYTF
NA	TRBJ1-6	TRBV28	16	NA	TGTGCCAGCAGTCTTACAGGGAACGCAAGGGATTCACCCCTCCACTTT	CASSLTGNARDSPLHF
NA	TRBJ2-3	TRBV14	13	NA	TGTGCCAGCAGCCTACAACACACAGATACGCAGTATTTT	CASSLQHTDTQYF
few	TRBJ1-3	TRBV5-1	12	TRBD1	TGCGCCAGTCACAGGGGTTTAGACACCATATATTTT	CASHRGLDTIYF
few	TRBJ2-5	TRBV7-9	16	TRBD2	TGTGCCAGCAGCTTAGCTAGCGGGGGACTCCAAGAGACCCAGTACTTC	CASSLASGGLQETQYF
NA	TRBJ2-1	TRBV7-9	15	NA	TGTGCCAGCAGCTTAGTTGGGCGGGGCTACAATGAGCAGTTCTTC	CASSLVGRGYNEQFF
NA	TRBJ2-7	TRBV7-9	12	NA	TGTGCCAGCAGCCAAGCCCACTACGAGCAGTACTTC	CASSQAHYEQYF
once	TRBJ2-7	TRBV11-2	15	TRBD1	TGTGCCAGCAGAATACCGGGACAGGGATACTACGAGCAGTACTTC	CASRIPGQGYYEQYF
few	TRBJ2-5	TRBV6-4	17	TRBD2	TGTGCCAGCAGTGACTCAACTGTCACGGGGGGAAAAGAGACCCAGTACTTC	CASSDSTVTGGKETQYF
NA	TRBJ2-3	TRBV29-1	15	TRBD2	TGCAGCGTTAAATTAGCGGGGGGACCCACAGATACGCAGTATTTT	CSVKLAGGPTDTQYF
NA	TRBJ1-6	TRBV2	14	NA	TGTGCCAGCAGCGTCAGAACGGGTAATTCACCCCTCCACTTT	CASSVRTGNSPLHF
NA	TRBJ2-7	TRBV7-9	17	NA	TGTTCCAGCAGCTTCTATATTTTGGTAAACCGATCCTACGAGCAGTACTTC	CSSSFYILVNRSYEQYF
NA	TRBJ2-7	TRBV2	13	TRBD1	TGTGCCAGCGGGACAGGGAGCATCTACGAGCAGTACTTC	CASGTGSIYEQYF
NA	TRBJ2-4	TRBV19	22	NA	TGTGCCAGTACCCAAACGGTGGCCTCGGACAGCGCCGTTAAACTAGCCAAAAACATTCAGTACTTC	CASTQTVASDSAVKLAKNIQYF
few	TRBJ1-1	TRBV11-2	13	NA	TGTGCCAGCAGCTTAGTTTGGGACTCTGAAGCTTTCTTT	CASSLVWDSEAFF
NA	TRBJ1-2	TRBV27	14	NA	TGTGCCAGCAGTCCCACGAACACGGGAAGTGGCTACACCTTC	CASSPTNTGSGYTF
NA	TRBJ2-5	TRBV5-4	13	NA	TGTGCCAGCAGCCCCCTCGGACCGGGGGAGCAGTACTTC	CASSPLGPGEQYF
once	TRBJ2-1	TRBV28	17	TRBD2	TGTGCCAGCAGTTTTCCCACCCTAGCGGAAAGCTACAATGAGCAGTTCTTC	CASSFPTLAESYNEQFF
NA	TRBJ2-3	TRBV30	16	TRBD2	TGTGCCCGAGGGACTAGCGGGGACCGACGCACAGATACGCAGTATTTT	CARGTSGDRRTDTQYF
NA	TRBJ1-5	TRBV28	15	NA	TGTGCCAGCAGCCCCATGGACATTCCCGGTCAGCCCCAGCATTTT	CASSPMDIPGQPQHF
NA	TRBJ2-1	TRBV27	16	TRBD2	TGTGCCAGCTGTCCCCGGACTAGCGGGGTCTACAATGAGCAGTTCTTC	CASCPRTSGVYNEQFF
once	TRBJ1-1	TRBV19	12	NA	TGTGCCAGTAGGACGGGGGACACTGAAGCTTTCTTT	CASRTGDTEAFF
once	TRBJ2-5	TRBV14	15	TRBD1	TGTGCCAGCAGCCCCTCAAGGGGGCGAGGAGAGACCCAGTACTTC	CASSPSRGRGETQYF
NA	TRBJ1-5	TRBV2	14	NA	TGTGCCAGCAGTAATACAGGGAAGGATCAGCCCCAGCATTTT	CASSNTGKDQPQHF
NA	TRBJ1-2	TRBV11-2	14	NA	TGTGCCAGCATAGGTCCCCTGAGGGACTATGGCTACACCTTC	CASIGPLRDYGYTF
NA	TRBJ1-2	TRBV15	15	NA	TGTGCCACCAGCAGAGATGATTGGAGGTTTAATGGCTACACCTTC	CATSRDDWRFNGYTF
NA	TRBJ1-6	TRBV19	15	TRBD1	TGTGCCAGTAGTGCTCAGACAGGGGAGACCTCACCCCTCCACTTT	CASSAQTGETSPLHF
NA	TRBJ2-5	TRBV7-3	15	NA	TGTGCCAGCAGCTTGCTCGCGGGGGCCTCAGGGACCCAGTACTTC	CASSLLAGASGTQYF
NA	TRBJ1-1	TRBV19	14	NA	TGTGCCAGTAAAGAGCACAGCGGGAACACTGAAGCTTTCTTT	CASKEHSGNTEAFF
NA	TRBJ1-6	TRBV10-3	15	TRBD1	TGTGCCATCAGTGAGTCACAGGGACAGGGTCTACCCCTCCACTTT	CAISESQGQGLPLHF
NA	TRBJ2-7	TRBV12-2	17	NA	TGTGCAAGTCGCTTAGGTAGGGGGTTAACACCCTCCTACGAGCAGTACTTC	CASRLGRGLTPSYEQYF
NA	TRBJ1-2	TRBV10-1	16	NA	TGCGCCAGCAGTGGCCCAAACAGGGAAGCTAACTATGGCTACACCTTC	CASSGPNREANYGYTF
NA	TRBJ2-7	TRBV5-6	15	TRBD1	TGTGCCAGCAGCTCCGCGGACAGGATGACCTACGAGCAGTACTTC	CASSSADRMTYEQYF
NA	TRBJ1-3	TRBV11-3	19	TRBD1	TGTGCCAGCAGCTTACTAGGAGGGACAGGGACTACCTCTGGAAACACCATATATTTT	CASSLLGGTGTTSGNTIYF
NA	TRBJ1-1	TRBV7-2	17	NA	TGTGCCAGCAGCTCGACCCCCTTCGGGGGGCAGTCTACTGAAGCTTTCTTT	CASSSTPFGGQSTEAFF
NA	TRBJ1-4	TRBV2	14	TRBD1	TGTGCCAGCAGGAATACAGGGGAAGGAGAAAAACTGTTTTTT	CASRNTGEGEKLFF
NA	TRBJ2-7	TRBV7-9	13	NA	TGTGCCAGCAGCCCATACGAATCCTACGAGCAGTACTTC	CASSPYESYEQYF
NA	TRBJ1-2	TRBV13	14	TRBD1	TGTGCCAGCAGCACCAACAGGGGCAGCTATGGCTACACCTTC	CASSTNRGSYGYTF
NA	TRBJ1-1	TRBV7-9	14	TRBD1	TGTGCCAGCACCGCAGACAGGGGGATCCCTGAAGCTTTCTTT	CASTADRGIPEAFF
NA	TRBJ1-3	TRBV9	14	NA	TGTGCCAGCAGTAGGGCAGGGCAAGGAAACACCATATATTTT	CASSRAGQGNTIYF